The 8 T cell receptor beta chains in this list originate from one sample, sequenced in a study of beta chain features in type 1 diabetes. Expressed TCRB transcripts were sequenced because the entire RNA isolate underwent reverse transcription. Some clones are missing from TCRdb's copy, which holds only in-frame ones; the method was immunoSEQ multiplex PCR. The table lists about 620,000 clones, 15% to 17% of them singletons. Sample: naive CD4+ T cells from blood. The receptors derive from a man between 18 and 35 years old in good health.

The chain uses TRBV28 and TRBJ1-1; no definite D call. Germline CDR1 MDHEN, CDR2 SYDVKM. The V gene lost 2 bases and the J gene lost 5 bases, with 12 bases spanning the gap. This CDR3 is 14 amino acids long. This chain's CDR3 is CASSLLGRETEAFF. CDR3 sequence (DNA): TGTGCCAGCAGTTTACTGGGGAGAGAAACTGAAGCTTTCTTT.

There are a few counts of this clone. V is TRBV2 and J is TRBJ1-1, with 10 bases identical to TRBD1. The CDR3 length is 16 residues. The germline V gene has CDR1 SNHLY and CDR2 FYNNEI. V trimming: 11 bases; J trimming: 0 bases; junction bases outside the gene matches: 12. Here the CDR3 reads CAGSGTGELLNTEAFF. CDR3 nucleotides: TGTGCCGGATCCGGGACAGGGGAGCTTTTGAACACTGAAGCTTTCTTT.

V usage is TRBV6-1 and J usage is TRBJ2-4; D gene ambiguous. This CDR3 spans 15 amino acids. Germline values: CDR1 MNHNS, CDR2 SASEGT. Trimming shortened V by 0 bases and J by 9 bases, and 15 bases separated the two germline ends. CDR3 sequence: CASSEARSYGSIQYF. CDR3 sequence (DNA): TGTGCCAGCAGTGAAGCGCGGTCCTACGGAAGCATTCAGTACTTC.

This sequence joins TRBV9 and TRBJ2-6, with D hard to call. This CDR3 spans 15 amino acids. Germline V gives CDR1 SGDLS, CDR2 YYNGEE. The V and J ends lost 4 bases and 2 bases respectively, with 10 bases between them. The CDR3 reads CASSSGAAGANVLTF. CDR3 sequence (DNA): TGTGCCAGCAGCTCGGGTGCGGCTGGGGCCAACGTCCTGACTTTC.

The V call is TRBV30, the J call TRBJ1-5; TRBD1 is a possible D gene (5 bases). From germline, CDR1 is GTSNPN and CDR2 SVGIG (reference sequence). The CDR3 extends over 13 amino acids. Trimming took 1 base from V and 5 from J, leaving 9 bases between them. CDR3 DNA: TGTGCCTGGAGTGGAAGGGGATATCAGCCCCAGCATTTT. Its protein is CAWSGRGYQPQHF.

V and J are TRBV9 and TRBJ2-4; a possible D gene is TRBD1 (6 bases). Germline CDR1 is SGDLS and CDR2 is YYNGEE. V lost 0 bases, J lost 3 bases, and 7 bases lay in between. The CDR3 is made up of 14 amino acids. The CDR3 DNA follows: TGTGCCAGCAGCGTAGGGACAGTCAAAAACATTCAGTACTTC. This codes for CASSVGTVKNIQYF.

The chain has TRBV2 and TRBJ2-3; weak D call: TRBD1 (6 bases). The CDR3 loop spans 13 amino acids. V was shortened by 7 bases and J by 1 base, with 9 bases between the two germline ends. From germline, CDR1 is SNHLY and CDR2 FYNNEI. CDR3 in amino acids: CASIRGGTDTQYF. The CDR3 DNA is TGTGCCAGCATCAGGGGCGGCACAGATACGCAGTATTTT.

The chain carries TRBV28 and TRBJ1-4, with unresolved D. The V and J ends lost 0 bases and 7 bases respectively, with 9 bases between them. Germline CDR1 MDHEN, CDR2 SYDVKM. The CDR3 length is 14 residues. This CDR3 is CASSLWGRGEKLFF. CDR3 sequence (DNA): TGTGCCAGCAGTTTATGGGGCCGCGGTGAAAAACTGTTTTTT.